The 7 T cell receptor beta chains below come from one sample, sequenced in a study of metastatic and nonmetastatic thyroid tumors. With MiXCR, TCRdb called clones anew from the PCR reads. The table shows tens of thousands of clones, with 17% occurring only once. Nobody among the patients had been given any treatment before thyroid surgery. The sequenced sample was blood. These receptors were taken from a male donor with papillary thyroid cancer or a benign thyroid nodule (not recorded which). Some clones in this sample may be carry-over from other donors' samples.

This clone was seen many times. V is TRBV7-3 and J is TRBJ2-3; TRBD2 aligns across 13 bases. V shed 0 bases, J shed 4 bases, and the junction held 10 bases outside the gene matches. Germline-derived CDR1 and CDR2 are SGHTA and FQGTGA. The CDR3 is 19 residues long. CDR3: CASSLTGQRTSGGADTQYF. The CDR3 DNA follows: TGTGCCAGCAGCTTAACTGGACAGAGGACTAGCGGGGGAGCAGATACGCAGTATTTT.

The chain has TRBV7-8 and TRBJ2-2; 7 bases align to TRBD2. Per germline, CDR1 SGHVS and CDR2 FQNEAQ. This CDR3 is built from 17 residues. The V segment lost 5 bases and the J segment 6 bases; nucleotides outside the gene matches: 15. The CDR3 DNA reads TGTGCCAGCAGCCCTGGGAGGGAGGGATTGGTCGCCGGGGAGCTGTTTTTT. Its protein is CASSPGREGLVAGELFF.

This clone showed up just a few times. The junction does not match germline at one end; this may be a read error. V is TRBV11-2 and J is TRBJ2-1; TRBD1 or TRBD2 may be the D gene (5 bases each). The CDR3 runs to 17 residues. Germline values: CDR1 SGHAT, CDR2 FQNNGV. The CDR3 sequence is CASSLGFGVGAYNEQFF. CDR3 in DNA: TGCGCCAGCAGCTTAGGTTTTGGCGTGGGGGCCTACAATGAGCAGTTCTTC.

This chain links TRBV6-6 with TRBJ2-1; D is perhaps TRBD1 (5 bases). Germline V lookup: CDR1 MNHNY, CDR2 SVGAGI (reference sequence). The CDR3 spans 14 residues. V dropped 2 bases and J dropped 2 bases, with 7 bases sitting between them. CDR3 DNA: TGTGCCAGCAGTTACCAGGGCGCCTACAATGAGCAGTTCTTC. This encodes CASSYQGAYNEQFF.

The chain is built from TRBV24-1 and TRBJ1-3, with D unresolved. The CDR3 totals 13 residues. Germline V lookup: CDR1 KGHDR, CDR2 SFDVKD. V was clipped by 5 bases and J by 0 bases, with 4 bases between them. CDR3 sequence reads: CATSGDSGNTIYF. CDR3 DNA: TGTGCCACCAGTGGGGACTCTGGAAACACCATATATTTT.

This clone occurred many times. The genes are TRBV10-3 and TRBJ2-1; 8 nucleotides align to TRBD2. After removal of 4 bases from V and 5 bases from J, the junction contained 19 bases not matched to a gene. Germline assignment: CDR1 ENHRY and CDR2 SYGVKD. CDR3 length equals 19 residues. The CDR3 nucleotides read TGTGCCATCAGTGCAAGATTCGGCGGGGGGCCTTCACTCAACAATGAGCAGTTCTTC. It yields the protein CAISARFGGGPSLNNEQFF.

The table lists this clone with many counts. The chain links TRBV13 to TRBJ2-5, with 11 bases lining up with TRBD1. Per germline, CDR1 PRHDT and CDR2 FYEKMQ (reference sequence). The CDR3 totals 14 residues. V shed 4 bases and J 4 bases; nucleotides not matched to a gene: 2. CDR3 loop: CASSSGQGAETQYF. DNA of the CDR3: TGTGCCAGCAGCTCAGGACAGGGGGCAGAGACCCAGTACTTC. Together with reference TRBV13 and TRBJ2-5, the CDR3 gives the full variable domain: AAGVIQSPRHLIKEKRETATLKCYPIPRHDTVYWYQQGPGQDPQFLISFYEKMQSDKGSIPDRFSAQQFSDYHSELNMSSLELGDSALYFCASSSGQGAETQYFGPGTRLLVL.